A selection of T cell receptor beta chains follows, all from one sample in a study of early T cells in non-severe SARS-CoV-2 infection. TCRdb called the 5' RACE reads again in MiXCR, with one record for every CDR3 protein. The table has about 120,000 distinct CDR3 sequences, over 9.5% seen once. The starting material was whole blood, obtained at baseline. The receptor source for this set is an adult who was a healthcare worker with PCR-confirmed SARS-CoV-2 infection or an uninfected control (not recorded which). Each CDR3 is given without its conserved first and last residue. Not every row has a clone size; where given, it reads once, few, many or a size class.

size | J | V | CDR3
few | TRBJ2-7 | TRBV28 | ASSLTTNQQY
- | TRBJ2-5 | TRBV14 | ASSQGVFAEETQY
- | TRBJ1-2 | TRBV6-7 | ASSENRGKIYGYT
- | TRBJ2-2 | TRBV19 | ASTTETYTGELF
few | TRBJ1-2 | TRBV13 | ASSFETGNYGYT
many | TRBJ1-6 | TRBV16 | ASSFGLYNSPLH
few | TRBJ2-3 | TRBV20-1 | SARWSTDTQY
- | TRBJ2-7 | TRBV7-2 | ASSLYGVEQY
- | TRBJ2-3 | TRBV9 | ASSPGGGSTDTQY
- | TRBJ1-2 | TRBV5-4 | ASSLDRLGNYGYT
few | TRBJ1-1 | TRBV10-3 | AIRGGRDTEAF
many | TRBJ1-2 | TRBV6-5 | ASSSPGRPSEGYT
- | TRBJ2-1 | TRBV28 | ASSFLAGSSYNEQF
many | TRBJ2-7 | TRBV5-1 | ASSLQGGIYEQY
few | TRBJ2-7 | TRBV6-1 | ASRPQDRDYEQY
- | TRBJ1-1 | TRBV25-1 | ASREPGQNTEAF
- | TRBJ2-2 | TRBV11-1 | ASSSRTGKRDTGELF
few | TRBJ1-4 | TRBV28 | ASNSQGVGEKLF
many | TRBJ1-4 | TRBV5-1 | ASSPGDANEKLF
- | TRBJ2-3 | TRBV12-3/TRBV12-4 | ASSLVTGGTDTQY
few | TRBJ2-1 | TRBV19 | ASTPASYGGSEQF
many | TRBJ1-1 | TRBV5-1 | ASSLVLDRDRNTEAF
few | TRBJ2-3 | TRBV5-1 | ASSLSPLLARADTQY
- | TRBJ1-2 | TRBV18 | ASSPGGNYGYT
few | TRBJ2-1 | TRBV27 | ASSKAGSSYNEQF
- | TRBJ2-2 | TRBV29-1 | SVNRDRNTGELF
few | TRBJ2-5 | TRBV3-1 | ASSPPGAGAETQY
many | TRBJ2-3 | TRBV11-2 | ASSLASSVNTDTQY
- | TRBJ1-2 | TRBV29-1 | SALRQLARYT
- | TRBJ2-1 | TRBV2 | ASSDGLPSSYNEQF
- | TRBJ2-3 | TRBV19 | ASSKDLDYTDTQY
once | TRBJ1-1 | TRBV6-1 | ASLIFGQGTAF
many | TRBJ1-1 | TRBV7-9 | ASSLREARAGAF
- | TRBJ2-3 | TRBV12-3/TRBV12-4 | ASSLLGGSTDTQY
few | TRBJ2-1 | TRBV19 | ASSILGGQGFPDEQF
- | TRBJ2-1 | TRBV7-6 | ASSDRTYNEQF
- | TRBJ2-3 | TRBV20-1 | SESSGGAQDTQY
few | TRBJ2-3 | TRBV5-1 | ASRNSTSTDTQY
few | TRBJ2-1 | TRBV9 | ASSRASLDEQF
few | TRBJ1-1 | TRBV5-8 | ASNRDWSNTEAF
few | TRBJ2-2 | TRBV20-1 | SATAGRAYGELF
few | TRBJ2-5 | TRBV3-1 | ASSQVLAGAPETQY
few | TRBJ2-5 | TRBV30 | AWSRRRQETQY
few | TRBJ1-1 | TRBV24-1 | ATSFGTNTEAF